Presented here are 7 T cell receptor beta chains from one specimen sequenced in a study of early T cells in non-severe SARS-CoV-2 infection. TCRdb processed the 5' RACE reads anew with MiXCR; each CDR3 protein has one entry. The sample lists roughly 16,000 distinct CDR3 sequences; approximately 4.7% were seen once. The sequenced material came from whole blood. The receptors derive from an adult who was a healthcare worker with PCR-confirmed SARS-CoV-2 infection or an uninfected control (not recorded which).

This clonotype was seen repeatedly, ten times or more. The chain joins TRBV7-9 to TRBJ2-3; TRBD2 aligns across 13 bases. There are 18 residues in the CDR3. J lost 3 bases, V lost 4 bases, and 10 bases had no gene match. The germline V gene encodes CDR1 SEHNR and CDR2 FQNEAQ (reference sequence). CDR3 protein: CASSSTQWGLAGTDTQYF. The DNA for the CDR3 is TGTGCCAGCAGCTCCACTCAATGGGGACTAGCGGGGACAGATACGCAGTATTTT. Variable domain in full (rest from reference TRBV7-9 and TRBJ2-3): DTGVSQNPRHKITKRGQNVTFRCDPISEHNRLYWYRQTLGQGPEFLTYFQNEAQLEKSRLLSDRFSAERPKGSFSTLEIQRTEQGDSAMYLCASSSTQWGLAGTDTQYFGPGTRLTVL.

Ten or more counts support this clonotype. V and J are TRBV6-5 and TRBJ2-3, with a possible D match to TRBD2 (7 bases). Trimming removed 6 bases at V and 3 bases at J, with 13 bases between. There are 14 residues in the CDR3. Germline values: CDR1 MNHEY, CDR2 SVGAGI. The CDR3: CASRIRGGTDTQYF. The CDR3 nucleotides are TGTGCCAGCAGAATAAGGGGGGGGACAGATACGCAGTATTTT.

By sample share, this clonotype is medium-sized. The V and J genes are TRBV20-1 and TRBJ2-3; D is possibly TRBD2 (6 bases). V lost 5 bases and J 3 bases, leaving 18 bases between the germline ends. The CDR3 has 15 amino acids. Germline loops: CDR1 DFQATT, CDR2 SNEGSKA (reference sequence). CDR3 sequence: CSAWGGGSGTDTQYF. The DNA of the CDR3 is TGCAGTGCTTGGGGAGGTGGGAGTGGTACAGATACGCAGTATTTT.

Sample share makes this clonotype medium-sized. The genes are TRBV29-1 and TRBJ1-1, with 7 bases matching TRBD1. CDR1 is SQVTM and CDR2 is ANQGSEA in the germline V gene. The CDR3 consists of 13 residues. V was pared by 8 bases and J by 2 bases, with 8 bases of the junction left unmatched. The CDR3 DNA reads TGCAGCCACCTGGGACAGACTAACACTGAAGCTTTCTTT. Translated, it gives CSHLGQTNTEAFF.

This clonotype was picked up a small number of times. The chain has TRBV3-1 and TRBJ2-1; 8 bases line up with TRBD2. The CDR3 contains 17 residues. Germline trimming cut 1 base from V and 3 bases from J; bases unmatched to any gene: 8. CDR1 LGHDT and CDR2 YNNKEL come from the germline V gene (reference sequence). CDR3 sequence reads: CASSQGPGGRLYNEQFF. In DNA, the CDR3 is TGTGCCAGCAGCCAAGGGCCGGGCGGGAGGCTCTACAATGAGCAGTTCTTC.

This clonotype has a count of ten or more. This chain uses TRBV20-1 with TRBJ2-1; 8 bases fit TRBD2. CDR1 and CDR2 from the germline V gene are DFQATT and SNEGSKA (reference sequence). The V and J ends lost 3 bases and 4 bases, in that order; junction bases with no gene match: 8. The CDR3 spans 15 residues. CDR3 loop: CSARATSGLYNEQFF. The CDR3 nucleotides read TGCAGTGCTAGGGCCACTAGCGGATTATACAATGAGCAGTTCTTC.

The chain employs TRBV9 and TRBJ1-2, with D unclear. This CDR3 has 13 amino acids. Trimming removed 4 bases from V and 7 bases from J, with 14 bases in between. CDR1 SGDLS and CDR2 YYNGEE come from the germline V gene. The CDR3 reads CASSPDAGLGYTF. The CDR3 region has the DNA TGTGCCAGCAGCCCAGACGCTGGGCTTGGCTACACCTTC.